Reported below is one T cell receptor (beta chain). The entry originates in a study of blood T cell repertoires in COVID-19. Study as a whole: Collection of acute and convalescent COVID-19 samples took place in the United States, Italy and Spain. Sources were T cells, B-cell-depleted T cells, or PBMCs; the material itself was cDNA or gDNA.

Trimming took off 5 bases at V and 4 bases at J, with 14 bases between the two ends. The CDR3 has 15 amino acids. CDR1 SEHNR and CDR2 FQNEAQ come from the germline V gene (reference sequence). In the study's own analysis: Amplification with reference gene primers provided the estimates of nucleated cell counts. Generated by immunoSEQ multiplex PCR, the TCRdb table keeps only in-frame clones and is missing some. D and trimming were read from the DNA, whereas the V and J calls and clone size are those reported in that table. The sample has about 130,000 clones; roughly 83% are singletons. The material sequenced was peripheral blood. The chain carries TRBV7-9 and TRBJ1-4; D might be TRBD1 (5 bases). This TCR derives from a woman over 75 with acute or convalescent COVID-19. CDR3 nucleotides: TGTGCCAGCAGCCCCCGGGGGGGGAATAATGAAAAACTGTTTTTT. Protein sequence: CASSPRGGNNEKLFF.